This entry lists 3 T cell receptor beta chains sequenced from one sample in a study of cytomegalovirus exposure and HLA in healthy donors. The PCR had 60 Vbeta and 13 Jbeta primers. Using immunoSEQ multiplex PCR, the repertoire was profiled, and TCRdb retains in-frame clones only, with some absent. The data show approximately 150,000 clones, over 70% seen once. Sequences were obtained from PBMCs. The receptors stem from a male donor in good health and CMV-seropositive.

CDR3 bases: TGTGCCAGCCTCGGGCGGGGGTCTTCCACAGATACGCAGTATTTT. Its protein product is CASLGRGSSTDTQYF. The chain is built from TRBV2 and TRBJ2-3; 7 positions agree with TRBD2. CDR1 is SNHLY, CDR2 FYNNEI, per germline. With V trimmed by 8 bases and J by 2 bases, 10 bases remained unmatched. CDR3 length equals 15 residues.

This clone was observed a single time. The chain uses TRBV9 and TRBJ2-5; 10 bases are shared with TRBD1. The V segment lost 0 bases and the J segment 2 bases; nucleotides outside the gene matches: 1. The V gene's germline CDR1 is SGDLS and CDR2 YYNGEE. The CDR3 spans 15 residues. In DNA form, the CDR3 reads TGTGCCAGCAGCGTAGGGGACAGGGGACAAGAGACCCAGTACTTC. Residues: CASSVGDRGQETQYF.

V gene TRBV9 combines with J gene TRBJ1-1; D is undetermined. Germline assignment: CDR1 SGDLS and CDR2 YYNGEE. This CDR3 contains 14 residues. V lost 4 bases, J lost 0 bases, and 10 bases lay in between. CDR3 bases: TGTGCCAGCAGCCCCTTTAGAGTGAACACTGAAGCTTTCTTT. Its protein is CASSPFRVNTEAFF.